This T cell receptor beta chain was obtained from a study of blood T cell repertoires in COVID-19. All recovered Cohort 3 donors got two negative PCRs, got clearance, or saw symptom resolution. V lost 5 bases to trimming and J lost 4 bases, with 18 bases between them. The CDR3 has 16 amino acids. CDR1 LGHDT and CDR2 YNNKEL come from the germline V gene (reference sequence). Measured with immunoSEQ multiplex PCR; TCRdb has only the in-frame clones, and not every one. The sample lists approximately 300,000 clones, approximately 84% occurring once. This rearrangement joins TRBV3-1 (or the pseudogene TRBV3-2) to TRBJ1-3; the D gene is possibly TRBD1 (5 bases). The sample taken for sequencing was PBMCs or T cells enriched from blood (not recorded which). This receptor was taken from a woman aged 18 to 35 who had recovered from COVID-19. The CDR3 spells CASSRPGVTIGNTIYF. For the CDR3, the DNA is TGTGCCAGCAGCAGACCGGGGGTCACCATCGGAAACACCATATATTTT.